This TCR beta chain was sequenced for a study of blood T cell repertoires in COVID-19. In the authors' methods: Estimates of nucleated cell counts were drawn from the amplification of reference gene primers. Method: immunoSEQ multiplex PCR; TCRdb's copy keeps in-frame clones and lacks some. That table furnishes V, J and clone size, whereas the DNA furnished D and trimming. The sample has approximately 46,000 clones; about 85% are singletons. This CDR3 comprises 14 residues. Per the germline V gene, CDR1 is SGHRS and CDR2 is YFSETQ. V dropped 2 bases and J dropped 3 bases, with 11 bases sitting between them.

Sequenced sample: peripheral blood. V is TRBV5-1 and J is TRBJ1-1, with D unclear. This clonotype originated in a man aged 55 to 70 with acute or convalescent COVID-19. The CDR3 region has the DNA TGCGCCAGCAGCTTTCTTGCTCAGGACACTGAAGCTTTCTTT. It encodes CASSFLAQDTEAFF.